This T cell receptor beta chain is drawn from a study of identical twins. Carrying unique molecular identifiers, the cDNA also gained a universal primer site through template switching. TCRdb recomputed calls from the 5' RACE reads with MiXCR, one row per CDR3 protein. The data show 1.5 million to 2 million distinct CDR3 sequences, more than 30% seen once. As to this clonotype: Its antigen is unidentified.

General study points: There was more out-of-frame TCR alpha sharing in monozygotic twins than models estimated. Insertion counts were lower in abundant cord blood beta clonotypes, a trend that memory repertoires did not show. The study found excess low generation probability among twin-shared out-of-frame alpha sequences.

Germline V CDR1 and CDR2: DFQATT, SNEGSKA (reference sequence). J lost 2 bases, V lost 6 bases, and 5 bases had no gene match. The CDR3 runs to 14 residues. The sample consisted of cord blood. The origin of this receptor is a newborn girl in good health. The V call is TRBV20-1, the J call TRBJ2-2; TRBD2 aligns across 8 bases. The CDR3 reads CSATGLDNTGELFF. In DNA, the CDR3 is TGCAGTGCCACGGGACTAGATAACACCGGGGAGCTGTTTTTT.